The 19 T cell receptor beta chains reported below all come from one sample, sequenced in a study of blood T cells in healthy people across ages. Using a J-beta primer mix together with a sample-barcoded 5' primer, a second PCR was run for roughly 7 to 12 cycles. TCRdb re-analysed the 5' RACE reads in MiXCR, keeping a single row per CDR3 protein. This sample carries fewer than 900,000 distinct CDR3 sequences, more than 40% of them seen once, and the ten largest clones take under 25%. The sequenced sample consisted of blood. These TCRs come from a woman aged 55-75 years in good health.

The J gene is TRBJ2-3, the V gene TRBV6-5; D perhaps matches TRBD1 (6 bases). The CDR3 has 17 amino acids. With 0 bases removed from V and 5 bases from J, the gap between germline ends came to 18 bases. Germline V CDR1 and CDR2: MNHEY, SVGAGI. The CDR3 sequence: CASSYSSWGPTIDTQYF. CDR3 DNA: TGTGCCAGCAGTTACTCGAGTTGGGGGCCTACAATAGATACGCAGTATTTT.

The rearrangement links TRBV7-3 to TRBJ2-1; D is unresolved. V lost 6 bases and J lost 12, with 12 bases in between. The CDR3 runs 11 residues. Germline V lookup: CDR1 SGHTA, CDR2 FQGTGA. The CDR3, as DNA: TGTGCCAGCAGTCGGCGCGATGGGCAGTTCTTC. It translates to CASSRRDGQFF.

The chain is built from TRBV7-9 and TRBJ2-5; 10 nucleotides match TRBD1. This CDR3 is 16 amino acids long. The germline V gene has CDR1 SEHNR and CDR2 FQNEAQ (reference sequence). V gave up 5 bases and J gave up 11 bases; unmatched junction bases: 17. The CDR3 loop reads CASSTRPGQGSHEQYF. Here the CDR3 DNA reads TGTGCCAGCAGCACCCGGCCGGGACAGGGGAGTCATGAGCAGTACTTC.

A note on this clonotype: The final CDR3 position lacks the conserved phenylalanine or tryptophan, pointing to a likely read error. The rearrangement uses TRBV18 and TRBJ2-4; a possible D gene is TRBD1 (5 bases). Trimming shortened V by 4 bases and J by 2 bases, and 18 bases separated the two germline ends. The CDR3 runs to 17 residues. Germline V gives CDR1 KGHSH, CDR2 LQKENI. CDR3 coding DNA: TGTGCCAGCTCACTTCCCTCCGTAGGGGTGACCAAAAACATTCAGTACGTC. It encodes CASSLPSVGVTKNIQYV.

The CDR3 loop reads CASSQVQGLNGYTF. The CDR3, as DNA: TGTGCCAGCAGTCAAGTGCAGGGACTCAACGGCTACACCTTC. The V call is TRBV27, the J call TRBJ1-2; D may be TRBD1 (5 bases). This CDR3 is 14 amino acids long. V was shortened by 5 bases and J by 8 bases, with 18 bases between the two germline ends. Germline-derived CDR1 and CDR2 are MNHEY and SMNVEV (reference sequence).

About this clonotype itself: Germline and junction disagree at one end, which may indicate a read error. The chain recombines TRBV6-2 or TRBV6-3 with TRBJ2-1; tentatively, D is TRBD2 (6 bases). Germline V gives CDR1 MNHEY, CDR2 SVGEGT. The CDR3 covers 16 residues. The CDR3 DNA sequence: TGTGCCAGCAGTTACTCCGGCGGGGCCGACTACACTGAGCAGTTCTTC. Residues: CASSYSGGADYTEQFF.

This clonotype was observed a handful of times. The V gene is TRBV6-2 or TRBV6-3, the J gene TRBJ2-2, with a possible D match to TRBD1 (6 bases). Trimming shortened V by 2 bases and J by 7 bases, and 8 bases separated the two germline ends. Germline V gene lookup returns CDR1 MNHEY and CDR2 SVGEGT. This CDR3 region has 13 residues. CDR3 bases: TGTGCCAGCAGTTACGTACAGGGCGGGGAGCTGTTTTTT. Residues: CASSYVQGGELFF.

This clonotype was seen a single time. The V and J genes are TRBV4-3 and TRBJ2-7; D remains unclear. The end of the DNA aligns better with TRBJ2-5, so the J call may be wrong. Germline CDR1 and CDR2: LGHNA and YSLEER. CDR3 length: 13 residues. The CDR3 DNA reads as TGCGCCAGCAGTCCAAGTTTAGGGGAGACCCAGTACTTC. Translated, it gives CASSPSLGETQYF.

To note about this clonotype: One junction end does not reproduce the germline sequence, and a read error may be involved. J is TRBJ1-3 and V is TRBV20-1, with a tentative D call TRBD1 (6 bases). Germline V gene lookup returns CDR1 DFQATT and CDR2 SNEGSKA (reference sequence). This CDR3 is 15 amino acids long. The CDR3 reads CSAVRGADSGITIYF. The DNA of the CDR3 is TGCAGTGCAGTTCGGGGGGCAGACTCTGGAATCACCATATATTTT.

This clonotype was detected only a few times. The rearrangement joins TRBV20-1 to TRBJ2-3; no reliable D call. The CDR3 spans 16 residues. Germline V lookup: CDR1 DFQATT, CDR2 SNEGSKA (reference sequence). V dropped 1 base and J dropped 0 bases, with 14 bases sitting between them. CDR3 sequence (DNA): TGCAGTGCTAGAGCTCAAGGGTTCGGGAGCACAGATACGCAGTATTTT. This translates into CSARAQGFGSTDTQYF.

This chain connects TRBV27 to TRBJ1-5; no clear D. This CDR3 is 16 amino acids long. V was clipped by 2 bases and J by 2 bases, with 13 bases between them. Germline-derived CDR1 and CDR2 are MNHEY and SMNVEV (reference sequence). The DNA of the CDR3 is TGTGCCAGCAGTTTACGGGCGGGGTGGGGCAATCAGCCCCAGCATTTT. Translating it yields CASSLRAGWGNQPQHF.

The genes are TRBV5-5 and TRBJ2-1; the match to TRBD2 covers 11 bases. Germline CDR1 is SGHKS and CDR2 is YYEKEE (reference sequence). The trim removed 6 bases at V and 6 bases at J, leaving 5 bases unmatched. This CDR3 has 14 residues. This CDR3 reads CASIWTSGRNEQFF. CDR3 DNA: TGTGCCAGCATCTGGACTAGCGGGCGCAATGAGCAGTTCTTC.

This clonotype was seen only a few times. The CDR3 DNA follows: TGTGCCAGCAGTACCCGACAGGGGGAAAGGAAGCAGTTCTTC. Encoded protein: CASSTRQGERKQFF. V usage is TRBV12-3 or TRBV12-4 and J usage is TRBJ2-1, with TRBD1 identical over 9 bases. This CDR3 spans 14 amino acids. Losses at the gene ends were 5 bases for V and 11 bases for J; bases not matched to a gene: 10.

The chain joins TRBV12-3 or TRBV12-4 to TRBJ2-1; 9 positions match TRBD2. Germline trimming cut 6 bases from V and 5 bases from J; bases unmatched to any gene: 8. This CDR3 has 15 amino acids. CDR3 protein: CASSPAGGPDNEQFF. CDR3 in DNA: TGTGCCAGCAGCCCTGCGGGGGGGCCCGACAATGAGCAGTTCTTC.

CDR3 residues: CASSLASGGLYNEQFF. Written as DNA, the CDR3 is TGTGCCAGCAGTTTGGCTAGCGGGGGCCTTTACAATGAGCAGTTCTTC. The chain combines TRBV12-3 or TRBV12-4 with TRBJ2-1, with TRBD2 identical over 10 bases. The ends lost 3 bases at V and 4 bases at J; junction bases unmatched: 6. This CDR3 is 16 amino acids long.

In regard to this clonotype: The germline gene is not matched at one end of the junction; a read error may be the cause. This chain joins TRBV5-5 and TRBJ2-3; 9 nucleotides line up with TRBD1. Per the germline V gene, CDR1 is SGHKS and CDR2 is YYEKEE (reference sequence). CDR3 length: 14 residues. The CDR3: CASSRQGGPDAQYF. CDR3 nucleotides: TGTGCCAGCAGCCGACAGGGGGGACCAGATGCGCAGTATTTT. Together with reference TRBV5-5 and TRBJ2-3, the CDR3 gives the full variable domain: DAGVTQSPTHLIKTRGQQVTLRCSPISGHKSVSWYQQVLGQGPQFIFQYYEKEERGRGNFPDRFSARQFPNYSSELNVNALLLGDSALYLCASSRQGGPDAQYFGPGTRLTVL.

This clonotype has a single count. CDR3 in amino acids: CASSSAGTGVRKQYF. The CDR3 nucleotides read TGTGCCAGCAGCTCGGCAGGGACAGGAGTCCGCAAGCAGTACTTC. This chain links TRBV11-2 with TRBJ2-4; 8 nucleotides align to TRBD1. Germline V gives CDR1 SGHAT, CDR2 FQNNGV. The CDR3 runs 15 residues. Trimming took 4 bases from V and 13 from J; bases not matched to a gene: 15.

The chain couples TRBV7-8 to TRBJ2-3; 7 nucleotides align to TRBD2. Germline V gives CDR1 SGHVS, CDR2 FQNEAQ. The CDR3 is 15 residues long. The ends lost 1 base at V and 4 bases at J; junction bases unmatched: 5. This CDR3 reads CASSLDPGGSDTQYF. The CDR3 DNA sequence: TGTGCCAGCAGCTTAGATCCGGGAGGCTCAGATACGCAGTATTTT.

The table lists this clonotype with a few counts. This rearrangement joins TRBV12-3 or TRBV12-4 to TRBJ2-1; D tentatively reads TRBD1 or TRBD2 (6 bases each). The CDR3 extends over 18 amino acids. V was shortened by 3 bases and J by 3 bases, with 21 bases between the two germline ends. CDR3 amino acids: CASSLKGMTGADYNEQFF. Here the CDR3 DNA reads TGTGCCAGCAGTTTGAAAGGGATGACGGGGGCCGACTACAATGAGCAGTTCTTC.